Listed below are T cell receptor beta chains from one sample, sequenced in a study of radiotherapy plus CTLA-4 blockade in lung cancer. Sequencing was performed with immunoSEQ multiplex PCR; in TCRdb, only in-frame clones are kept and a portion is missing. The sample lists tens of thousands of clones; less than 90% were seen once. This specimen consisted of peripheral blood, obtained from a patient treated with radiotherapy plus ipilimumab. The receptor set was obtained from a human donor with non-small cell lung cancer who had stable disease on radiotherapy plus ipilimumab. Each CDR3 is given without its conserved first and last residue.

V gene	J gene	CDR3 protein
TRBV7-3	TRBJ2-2	ASSSGLGAGELF
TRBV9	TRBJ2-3	ASRGPSSTDTQY
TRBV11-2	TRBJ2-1	ASSLGNEQF
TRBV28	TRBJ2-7	ASSVTYEQY
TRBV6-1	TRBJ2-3	ASSERQEVTDTQY
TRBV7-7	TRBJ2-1	ASSLRTSGNYNEQF
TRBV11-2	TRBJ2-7	ASSPTGYEQY
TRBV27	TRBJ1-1	ASSLRENTEAF
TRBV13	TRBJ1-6	ASSLGLRTNSPLH
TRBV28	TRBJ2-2	ASSSTAGGTGELF
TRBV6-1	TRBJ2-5	ASSEKFGGRETQY
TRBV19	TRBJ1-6	ASSSDGNRNSPLH
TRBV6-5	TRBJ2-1	ASIDPRDEQF
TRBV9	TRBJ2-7	ASSVSGTVSYEQY
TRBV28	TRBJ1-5	ASLGTSNQPQH
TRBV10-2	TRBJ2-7	ASSEPSGTLSEQY
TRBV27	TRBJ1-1	ASGRAVNTEAF
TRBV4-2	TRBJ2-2	ASSQRSGGAETGELF
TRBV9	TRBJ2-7	ASSGRRDSDSYEQY
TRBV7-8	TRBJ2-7	ASSSGTSVPYEQY
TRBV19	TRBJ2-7	ASSIDLLKGAYSYEQY
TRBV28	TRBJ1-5	ASSPDRGIVNQPQH
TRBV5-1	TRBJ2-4	ASTEGLAVNIQY
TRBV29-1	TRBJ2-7	SVDGRGPRGVEQY
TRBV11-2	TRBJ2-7	ASRDWTGHDEQY
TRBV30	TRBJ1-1	AWSVLSNTEAF
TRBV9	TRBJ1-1	ASSVAGRNTEAF
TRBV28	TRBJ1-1	ASRPQGEAF
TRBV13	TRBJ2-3	ASSPDPNTDTQY
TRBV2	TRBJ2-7	AGGTATYEQY